Included here is one TCR beta chain sequence, with context. Using immunoSEQ multiplex PCR, the repertoire was profiled, and TCRdb retains in-frame clones only, with some absent. The sample yields over 50,000 clones, 75% to 90% seen once. CDR3 length: 15 residues. V dropped 2 bases and J dropped 7; count of bases not matched to a gene: 9. The germline V gene has CDR1 SGDLS and CDR2 YYNGEE. This record belongs to a study of OX40 agonist ivuxolimab in advanced cancers. Study-level background: Previous treatment with anti-PD-1, anti-PD-L1 or anti-CTLA-4 therapy was allowed; 30% to 50% had received some.

This chain uses TRBV9 with TRBJ2-1, with TRBD2 identical over 7 bases. The sequences come from CD4+ or CD8+ T cells sorted from blood, collected in a trial of the OX40 agonist ivuxolimab. The TCR sequence derives from an adult with an advanced solid tumor such as melanoma, head and neck, liver or kidney cancer. CDR3 coding DNA: TGTGCCAGCAGCGTTGGTTCTTTGCGGGAGAATGAGCAGTTCTTC. Residues: CASSVGSLRENEQFF.